This T cell receptor beta chain was captured by sequencing in a study of shared T cell receptors in the human thymus. Germline assignment: CDR1 SNHLY and CDR2 FYNNEI. This CDR3 spans 12 amino acids. V was shortened by 6 bases and J by 2 bases, with 8 bases between the two germline ends. Generated by immunoSEQ multiplex PCR, the TCRdb table keeps only in-frame clones and is missing some. Of hundreds of thousands of clones detected, around 82% appear once; the ten largest clones hold around 0.013%. These data were also reused for a study on human thymus T cells. That report notes: In corrective heart surgery, resections were taken, and these provided the thymus tissue.

The specimen was thymocytes. The V call is TRBV2, the J call TRBJ2-7; D might be TRBD1 (5 bases). The sequence came from a boy under two years old with a congenital heart defect. CDR3 coding DNA: TGTGCCAGCAGGGACAACACCTACGAGCAGTACTTC. Translated: CASRDNTYEQYF.